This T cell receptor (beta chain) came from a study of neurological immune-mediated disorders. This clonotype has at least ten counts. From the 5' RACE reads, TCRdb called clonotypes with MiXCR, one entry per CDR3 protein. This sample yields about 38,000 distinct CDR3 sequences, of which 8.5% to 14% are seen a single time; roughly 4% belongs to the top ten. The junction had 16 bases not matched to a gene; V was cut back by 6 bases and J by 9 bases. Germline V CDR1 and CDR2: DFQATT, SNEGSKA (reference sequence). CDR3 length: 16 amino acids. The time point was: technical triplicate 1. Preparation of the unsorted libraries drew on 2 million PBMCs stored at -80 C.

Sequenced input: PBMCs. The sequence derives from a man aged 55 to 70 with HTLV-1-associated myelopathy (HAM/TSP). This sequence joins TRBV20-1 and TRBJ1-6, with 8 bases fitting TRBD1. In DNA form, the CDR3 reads TGCAGTGCCCCATCAGGGGGCTATATCGGTAGTTCACCCCTCCACTTT. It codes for CSAPSGGYIGSSPLHF.